This T cell receptor (beta chain) was identified in a study of T cell repertoires in cytomegalovirus infection. Study at large: Public TCR beta signatures were indicative of both CMV infection and a matching HLA type. Study-wide results and caveats: CMV-specific TCR beta clonotypes restricted by HLA-C were the ones dominating the ex vivo response.

This clonotype was picked up a small number of times. Antigen specificity is unknown. The CDR3 has 15 amino acids. The germline V gene has CDR1 MNHEY and CDR2 SMNVEV (reference sequence). Trimming took 6 bases from V and 1 from J, leaving 15 bases between them. In TCRdb, the reads were re-called with MiXCR into one record per CDR3 protein. The data hold under 850,000 distinct CDR3 sequences, with less than 40% observed a single time. This TCR was sampled from a human donor in good health (CMV status not recorded). Some clones in this sample may be carry-over from other donors' samples. The source material was PBMCs. This chain uses TRBV27 with TRBJ1-2; D is uncertain. CDR3 DNA: TGTGCCAGCAGGCAGGATGGGCAGAGTAACTATGGCTACACCTTC. Encoded protein: CASRQDGQSNYGYTF.